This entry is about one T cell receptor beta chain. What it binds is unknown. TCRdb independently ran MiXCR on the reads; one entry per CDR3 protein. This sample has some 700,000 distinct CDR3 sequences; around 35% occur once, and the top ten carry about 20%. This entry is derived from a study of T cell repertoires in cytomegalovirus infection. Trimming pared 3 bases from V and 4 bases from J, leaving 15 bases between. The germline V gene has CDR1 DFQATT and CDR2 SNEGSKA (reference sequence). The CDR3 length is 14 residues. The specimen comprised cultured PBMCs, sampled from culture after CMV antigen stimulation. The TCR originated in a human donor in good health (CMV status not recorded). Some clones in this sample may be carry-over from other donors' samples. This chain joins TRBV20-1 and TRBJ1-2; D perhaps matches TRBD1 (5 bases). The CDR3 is CSASPGAAVYGYTF. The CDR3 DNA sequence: TGCAGTGCTAGCCCCGGGGCGGCGGTCTATGGCTACACCTTC.